These 29 T cell receptor beta chains originate from one sample sequenced in a study of a mutant IDH1 vaccine in newly diagnosed glioma. As for time point: week 35, safety follow-up. With topical imiquimod, each dose of the vaccine consisted of 300 ug of mutant IDH1 20-mer peptide. Assay: immunoSEQ multiplex PCR; the TCRdb copy retains only in-frame clones and omits some. This table holds about 50,000 clones, about 82% found once. For these TCRs, the target antigens are not known. Here the sequenced sample was PBMCs, taken from a glioma patient whose treatment included an IDH1 peptide vaccine. These receptors all stem from a man aged 35-49 years with glioma.

The rearrangement links TRBV10-2 to TRBJ2-5, with 7 bases identical to TRBD2. Germline V gives CDR1 WSHSY, CDR2 SAAADI. V lost 6 bases, J lost 2 bases, and 6 bases stayed unmatched. The CDR3 length is 14 residues. The CDR3 coding sequence is TGCGCCAGCAGGTGGGGGAGGGCTCAAGAGACCCAGTACTTC. Translated: CASRWGRAQETQYF.

This clone was observed a few times. V and J are TRBV2 and TRBJ2-2, with D unresolved. Germline CDR1 and CDR2: SNHLY and FYNNEI. This CDR3 region has 15 residues. The V and J ends lost 6 bases and 0 bases respectively, with 11 bases between them. CDR3 sequence reads: CASRLQSTNTGELFF. The CDR3 DNA reads as TGTGCCAGCAGATTACAGAGCACGAACACCGGGGAGCTGTTTTTT.

The V gene is TRBV11-2, the J gene TRBJ2-6; D uncertain. The CDR3 totals 13 residues. Germline CDR1 and CDR2: SGHAT and FQNNGV. The V end was cut by 6 bases, the J end by 4 bases, with 7 bases between. CDR3 coding DNA: TGTGCCAGCAGGCCCCTCGGGGCCAACGTCCTGACTTTC. Its translation: CASRPLGANVLTF.

This clone is labeled as large. J is TRBJ2-3 and V is TRBV19; D is possibly TRBD2 (5 bases). V lost 2 bases to trimming and J lost 2 bases, with 11 bases between them. Germline V lookup: CDR1 LNHDA, CDR2 SQIVND (reference sequence). CDR3 length: 15 amino acids. The CDR3 loop is CASSISGLNTDTQYF. Here the CDR3 DNA reads TGTGCCAGTAGTATAAGCGGACTTAACACAGATACGCAGTATTTT.

This chain uses TRBV28 with TRBJ1-2; D unresolved. The CDR3 is made up of 14 amino acids. Germline-derived CDR1 and CDR2 are MDHEN and SYDVKM. With 7 bases removed from V and 8 bases from J, the gap between germline ends came to 20 bases. The CDR3 nucleotides read TGTGCCAGCATCTCTTCGGGCAGGTCGAAAGGCTACACCTTC. Translating it yields CASISSGRSKGYTF.

Only a few counts were recorded for this clone. The chain employs TRBV7-2 and TRBJ1-5; no reliable D call. Trimming removed 2 bases from V and 2 bases from J, with 16 bases in between. Per germline, CDR1 SGHTA and CDR2 FQGNSA. There are 17 residues in the CDR3. CDR3 coding DNA: TGTGCCAGCAGCTTAAGTCCGGTGGGGTCAGGCAATCAGCCCCAGCATTTT. It codes for CASSLSPVGSGNQPQHF.

Only one count was recorded for this clone. The chain employs TRBV30 and TRBJ2-6, with D possibly being TRBD2 (6 bases). The germline V and J ends were trimmed by 8 bases and 5 bases, with 16 bases remaining between them. The CDR3 extends over 14 amino acids. Germline CDR1 reads GTSNPN; CDR2 reads SVGIG (reference sequence). CDR3 amino acids: CAGRGSSWANVLTF. The DNA for the CDR3 is TGTGCCGGGCGGGGTTCTAGCTGGGCCAACGTCCTGACTTTC.

The rearrangement links TRBV19 to TRBJ2-1; 9 bases align to TRBD2. This CDR3 has 14 residues. Germline lookup yields CDR1 LNHDA and CDR2 SQIVND (reference sequence). V lost 1 base, J lost 8 bases, and 3 bases stayed unmatched. The CDR3 sequence is CASSIGQREDEQFF. CDR3 DNA sequence: TGTGCCAGTAGTATAGGTCAGCGGGAGGATGAGCAGTTCTTC.

This sequence joins TRBV4-1 and TRBJ2-3; tentatively, D is TRBD2 (6 bases). V was clipped by 4 bases and J by 3 bases, with 20 bases between them. The CDR3 consists of 17 residues. The germline gives CDR1 MGHRA, CDR2 YSYEKL. CDR3 nucleotides: TGCGCCAGCAGCCGGCGGGGACTCCCCACGGGGACAGATACGCAGTATTTT. This encodes CASSRRGLPTGTDTQYF.

This chain links TRBV30 with TRBJ2-3, with 9 bases matching TRBD2. J gave up 5 bases and V 5 bases, and 8 bases lay outside the gene matches. The CDR3 length is 14 residues. Germline assignment: CDR1 GTSNPN and CDR2 SVGIG (reference sequence). This CDR3 reads CAWFAAGGKDTQYF. DNA for the CDR3: TGTGCCTGGTTTGCAGCGGGAGGAAAAGATACGCAGTATTTT.

This rearrangement joins TRBV19 to TRBJ2-3, with 12 bases lining up with TRBD1. V dropped 6 bases and J dropped 1; count of bases not matched to a gene: 5. The CDR3 runs to 16 residues. Germline CDR1 reads LNHDA; CDR2 reads SQIVND (reference sequence). Written as DNA, the CDR3 is TGTGCCAGTAGATCGGGGACAGGGGGCGGCACAGATACGCAGTATTTT. Amino acid sequence: CASRSGTGGGTDTQYF.

Only one count was recorded for this clone. The rearrangement links TRBV5-6 to TRBJ1-3; a weak D match, TRBD1 (5 bases). The CDR3 runs 13 residues. The germline CDR1 and CDR2 sequences are SGHDT and YYEEEE. Trimming pared 6 bases from V and 4 bases from J, leaving 11 bases between. In nucleotides, the CDR3 is TGTGCCAGCACCCAGCAGGGCGGAAACACCATATATTTT. Its protein product is CASTQQGGNTIYF. Together with reference TRBV5-6 and TRBJ1-3, the CDR3 gives the full variable domain: DAGVTQSPTHLIKTRGQQVTLRCSPKSGHDTVSWYQQALGQGPQFIFQYYEEEERQRGNFPDRFSGHQFPNYSSELNVNALLLGDSALYLCASTQQGGNTIYFGEGSWLTVV.

The chain employs TRBV5-4 and TRBJ2-3; TRBD2 aligns across 8 bases. Germline CDR1 and CDR2: SGHNT and YYREEE (reference sequence). The CDR3 loop spans 15 amino acids. V lost 2 bases to trimming and J lost 2 bases; unmatched junction nucleotides: 4. The CDR3 spells CASSLTSGYTDTQYF. CDR3 nucleotide sequence: TGTGCCAGCAGCTTAACTAGCGGCTACACAGATACGCAGTATTTT. The full variable domain, its missing parts supplied by reference TRBV5-4 and TRBJ2-3, is ETGVTQSPTHLIKTRGQQVTLRCSSQSGHNTVSWYQQALGQGPQFIFQYYREEENGRGNFPPRFSGLQFPNYSSELNVNALELDDSALYLCASSLTSGYTDTQYFGPGTRLTVL.

CDR3 nucleotide sequence: TGCAGCGTGTCAGGAACAGGGATCCCAGATACGCAGTATTTT. Its translation is CSVSGTGIPDTQYF. This chain joins TRBV29-1 and TRBJ2-3; D might be TRBD1 (6 bases). The CDR3 extends over 14 amino acids. V was cut by 6 bases and J by 4 bases, with 17 bases left in between. The germline gives CDR1 SQVTM, CDR2 ANQGSEA.

The chain is built from TRBV7-8 and TRBJ2-1, with 8 bases fitting TRBD2. CDR3 length: 15 amino acids. Looked up from germline, CDR1 is SGHVS and CDR2 is FQNEAQ. V was pared by 4 bases and J by 5 bases, with 7 bases of the junction left unmatched. In nucleotides, the CDR3 is TGTGCCAGCAGCTCCTCCGGGACTAGGAACAATGAGCAGTTCTTC. Protein product: CASSSSGTRNNEQFF.

The J gene is TRBJ2-7, the V gene TRBV7-2; tentatively, D is TRBD2 (5 bases). Trimming shortened V by 3 bases and J by 0 bases, and 15 bases separated the two germline ends. CDR1 is SGHTA and CDR2 is FQGNSA in the germline V gene. This CDR3 comprises 16 residues. In DNA, the CDR3 is TGTGCCAGCAGCTTTCTTAGCGACCCGAGCTCCTACGAGCAGTACTTC. This encodes CASSFLSDPSSYEQYF.

CDR3 nucleotide sequence: TGTGCCAGCAGTCAAGGGACAGGGGGTTATGATAATAGCAATCAGCCCCAGCATTTT. It translates to CASSQGTGGYDNSNQPQHF. The chain recombines TRBV6-1 with TRBJ1-5; 11 bases align to TRBD1. With 5 bases clipped from V and 0 bases from J, the junction kept 12 bases outside the gene matches. Germline V gene lookup returns CDR1 MNHNS and CDR2 SASEGT. CDR3 length: 19 residues.

CDR3 loop: CASNRAGVRNEQFF. Written as DNA, the CDR3 is TGTGCCAGCAATCGAGCGGGAGTAAGGAATGAGCAGTTCTTC. The rearrangement links TRBV6-1 to TRBJ2-1; 8 bases fit TRBD2. CDR3 size: 14 residues. Germline V CDR1 and CDR2: MNHNS, SASEGT. With 7 bases clipped from V and 7 bases from J, the junction kept 9 bases outside the gene matches.

This chain connects TRBV5-1 to TRBJ2-1; D not certain. This CDR3 comprises 14 residues. Trimming left V 0 bases short and J 4 bases short, with 8 bases between. The germline CDR1 and CDR2 sequences are SGHRS and YFSETQ. In nucleotides, the CDR3 is TGCGCCAGCAGCTTGGGGCAGGAGTACAATGAGCAGTTCTTC. Translation gives CASSLGQEYNEQFF. The variable domain in full, with the rest retrieved from reference TRBV5-1 and TRBJ2-1, is KAGVTQTPRYLIKTRGQQVTLSCSPISGHRSVSWYQQTPGQGLQFLFEYFSETQRNKGNFPGRFSGRQFSNSRSEMNVSTLELGDSALYLCASSLGQEYNEQFFGPGTRLTVL.

As concerns this clone: A read error may account for a junction end that differs from germline. This chain joins TRBV10-2 and TRBJ1-5; 7 nucleotides align to TRBD1. Germline V gene data show CDR1 as WSHSY and CDR2 as SAAADI. The CDR3 consists of 15 residues. The CDR3 reads CASSSGQISYQPQHF. Written as DNA, the CDR3 is TGCGCCAGCAGTTCGGGACAGATTAGCTATCAGCCCCAGCATTTT.

The rearrangement links TRBV7-2 to TRBJ2-3; D is unresolved. The CDR3 is made up of 13 amino acids. Germline V gene data show CDR1 as SGHTA and CDR2 as FQGNSA. Trimming stripped 1 base from V and 10 bases from J, with 12 bases between. The CDR3 is CASSLGPPGAQYF. The CDR3 DNA is TGTGCCAGCAGCTTAGGGCCCCCTGGGGCGCAGTATTTT.

V is TRBV14 and J is TRBJ2-1; 7 positions match TRBD1. Germline CDR1 reads SGHDN; CDR2 reads FVKESK. The CDR3 length is 16 residues. The V gene end was trimmed by 4 bases and the J gene end by 7 bases; junction bases not matched to a gene: 13. The CDR3 sequence: CASSPGGQGVWNEQFF. The CDR3 region has the DNA TGTGCCAGCAGCCCCGGTGGGCAGGGGGTTTGGAATGAGCAGTTCTTC.

The chain combines TRBV9 with TRBJ2-1; D may match TRBD1 or TRBD2 (5 bases each). Germline V CDR1 and CDR2: SGDLS, YYNGEE. V was trimmed by 3 bases and J by 9 bases, leaving 13 bases between them. This CDR3 is built from 13 residues. CDR3 nucleotides: TGTGCCAGCAGCGCCAGAGGGGCGGGTGAGCAGTTCTTC. Its protein product is CASSARGAGEQFF.

V and J are TRBV15 and TRBJ1-5, with TRBD1 as a possible D gene (5 bases). The V gene lost 5 bases and the J gene lost 9 bases, with 17 bases spanning the gap. The CDR3 spans 14 residues. Germline CDR1 is LNHNV and CDR2 is YYDKDF (reference sequence). CDR3 loop: CATSYEKGLRPQHF. The CDR3 DNA sequence: TGTGCCACCAGCTACGAAAAGGGACTCAGGCCCCAGCATTTT.

The V call is TRBV19, the J call TRBJ2-5, with D possibly matching TRBD2 (6 bases). The CDR3 is 16 residues long. Germline CDR1 reads LNHDA; CDR2 reads SQIVND (reference sequence). The V end lost 2 bases, the J end lost 5 bases, and 18 bases lay between the germline ends. In DNA, the CDR3 is TGTGCCAGTAGTATACGAGCGGGCCCCCTGGAGGAGACCCAGTACTTC. Translation gives CASSIRAGPLEETQYF.

The V call is TRBV6-1, the J call TRBJ2-7; tentatively, D is TRBD2 (7 bases). Per the germline V gene, CDR1 is MNHNS and CDR2 is SASEGT. The CDR3 sequence is 13 residues long. V lost 7 bases to trimming and J lost 2 bases, with 12 bases between them. CDR3 bases: TGTGCCAGCATTGAGGGGGGGCCCTACGAGCAGTACGTC. Residues: CASIEGGPYEQYV.

The chain is built from TRBV7-9 and TRBJ2-2, with unresolved D. Germline assignment: CDR1 SEHNR and CDR2 FQNEAQ (reference sequence). The ends were cut back, 0 bases at V and 5 bases at J, with 10 bases in the middle. The CDR3 contains 15 residues. CDR3 protein: CASSLAGSQTGELFF. CDR3 nucleotides: TGTGCCAGCAGCTTAGCCGGCAGCCAAACCGGGGAGCTGTTTTTT.

This clone was seen repeatedly, ten times or more. J is TRBJ2-4 and V is TRBV5-4, with TRBD1 as a possible D gene (5 bases). Trimming took 0 bases from V and 1 from J, leaving 11 bases between them. The CDR3 runs to 16 residues. Per germline, CDR1 SGHNT and CDR2 YYREEE (reference sequence). CDR3 sequence reads: CASSLDRIGAKNIQYF. The CDR3 coding sequence is TGTGCCAGCAGCTTGGACAGGATAGGTGCCAAAAACATTCAGTACTTC.

This rearrangement joins TRBV6-5 to TRBJ1-5; D gene ambiguous. The CDR3 has 14 residues. Germline V gene lookup returns CDR1 MNHEY and CDR2 SVGAGI. Trimming pared 5 bases from V and 0 bases from J, leaving 8 bases between. The CDR3 nucleotides are TGTGCCAGCAGTGTCACCCATAGCAATCAGCCCCAGCATTTT. It specifies CASSVTHSNQPQHF.